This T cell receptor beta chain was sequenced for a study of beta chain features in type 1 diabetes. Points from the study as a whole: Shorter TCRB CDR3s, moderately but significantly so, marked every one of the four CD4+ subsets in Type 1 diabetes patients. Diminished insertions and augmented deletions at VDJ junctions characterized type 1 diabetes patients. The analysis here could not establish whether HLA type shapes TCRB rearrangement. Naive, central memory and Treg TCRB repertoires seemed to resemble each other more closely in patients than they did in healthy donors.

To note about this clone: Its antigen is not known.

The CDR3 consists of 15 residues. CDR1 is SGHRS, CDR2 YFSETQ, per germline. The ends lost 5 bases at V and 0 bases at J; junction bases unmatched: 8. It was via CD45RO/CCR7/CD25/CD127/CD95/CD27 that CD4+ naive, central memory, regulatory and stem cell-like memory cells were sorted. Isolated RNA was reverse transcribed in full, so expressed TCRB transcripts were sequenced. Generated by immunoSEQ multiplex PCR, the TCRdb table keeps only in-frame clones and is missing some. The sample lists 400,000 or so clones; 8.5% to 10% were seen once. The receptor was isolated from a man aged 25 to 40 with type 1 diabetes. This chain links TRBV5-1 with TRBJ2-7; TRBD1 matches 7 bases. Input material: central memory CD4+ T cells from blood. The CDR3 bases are TGCGCCAGCAGTGGAGGACAGGTGAGCTCCTACGAGCAGTACTTC. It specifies CASSGGQVSSYEQYF.